This T cell receptor (beta chain) was captured by sequencing in a study of T cell repertoires in cytomegalovirus infection. Across the study: Selected CMV epitopes included recently identified HLA-C-restricted ones as well as well-studied HLA-B-restricted ones. Matching HLA type and CMV infection were both indicated by public TCR beta signatures.

MiXCR, applied by TCRdb to the reads, yields one record per CDR3 protein. Of under 850,000 distinct CDR3 sequences in the sample, roughly 36% were seen once. V was shortened by 6 bases and J by 1 base, with 15 bases between the two germline ends. Germline CDR1 reads ENHRY; CDR2 reads SYGVKD. This CDR3 spans 15 amino acids. In the case of this clonotype: As yet, its antigen is unknown.

This TCR was sampled from a human donor in good health (CMV status not recorded). Some clones in this sample may be carry-over from other donors' samples. Sequencing used cultured PBMCs, obtained from culture after CMV antigen stimulation. This chain joins TRBV10-3 and TRBJ1-1; the D is unclear. The CDR3 is CAISAELAGNTEAFF. For the CDR3, the DNA is TGTGCCATCAGCGCCGAGTTAGCAGGGAACACTGAAGCTTTCTTT.